This T cell receptor beta chain came from a study of cytomegalovirus exposure and HLA in healthy donors. The PCR contained 60 Vbeta and 13 Jbeta primers. Clones were read by immunoSEQ multiplex PCR, and TCRdb kept only the in-frame ones, dropping some. Of some 170,000 clones in the sample, under 90% are singletons; the top ten hold about 4.7%. Note on this clone: Its antigen is still unknown. No conserved phenylalanine or tryptophan ends this CDR3, so it is likely a read error. Because the CDR3's place on the DNA is in doubt, the DNA is left out and the CDR3 is given as listed by TCRdb.

Every donor was a healthy person donating bone marrow. Study-level results: Three chains linked to CMV were shown in vitro to be specific for CMV antigens. Later on, analysis showed that most CMV-associated TCR beta chains appeared to be HLA-restricted.

Material for sequencing was PBMCs. The source is a man between 25 and 39 years old in good health and CMV-seronegative.

This chain's CDR3 is CASTYSIM. The chain employs TRBV2 and TRBJ1-1. Termini included, the CDR3 measures 8 amino acids. Germline lookup yields CDR1 SNHLY and CDR2 FYNNEI.